One and the same sample provided the 8 T cell receptor beta chains below, sequenced in a study of cytomegalovirus exposure and HLA in healthy donors. Primers: 60 Vbeta forward and 13 Jbeta reverse. Sequencing was performed with immunoSEQ multiplex PCR; in TCRdb, only in-frame clones are kept and a portion is missing. The sample holds more than 95,000 clones. Sequenced: PBMCs. The receptors originated from a man aged 30 to 45 in good health and CMV-seronegative.

This rearrangement joins TRBV28 to TRBJ2-1; the D gene is possibly TRBD2 (6 bases). CDR3 length: 13 amino acids. Germline lookup yields CDR1 MDHEN and CDR2 SYDVKM. V was pared by 6 bases and J by 7 bases, with 13 bases between. The CDR3 is CASRRAGRNEQFF. Here the CDR3 DNA reads TGTGCCAGCAGAAGGGCGGGAAGGAATGAGCAGTTCTTC.

This sequence joins TRBV11-2 and TRBJ2-5; 8 nucleotides line up with TRBD1. V gave up 5 bases and J gave up 5 bases; unmatched junction bases: 7. There are 14 residues in the CDR3. Germline CDR1 is SGHAT and CDR2 is FQNNGV. The CDR3 nucleotides are TGTGCCAGCAGCCCCGGGACAGGCGGCGAGACCCAGTACTTC. This encodes CASSPGTGGETQYF.

V and J are TRBV5-8 and TRBJ2-7, with 9 bases fitting TRBD2. From germline, CDR1 is SGHTS and CDR2 YDEGEE. The CDR3 loop spans 14 amino acids. V gave up 0 bases and J gave up 4 bases; unmatched junction bases: 2. The CDR3 spells CASSLVAGGYEQYF. DNA for the CDR3: TGTGCCAGCAGCTTGGTTGCGGGGGGGTACGAGCAGTACTTC. The full variable domain, its missing parts supplied by reference TRBV5-8 and TRBJ2-7, is EAGVTQSPTHLIKTRGQQATLRCSPISGHTSVYWYQQALGLGLQFLLWYDEGEERNRGNFPPRFSGRQFPNYSSELNVNALELEDSALYLCASSLVAGGYEQYFGPGTRLTVT.

This chain connects TRBV7-2 to TRBJ2-2, with TRBD2 identical over 14 bases. The CDR3 covers 19 residues. Germline CDR1 SGHTA, CDR2 FQGNSA. Trimming removed 5 bases from V and 4 bases from J; junction bases left unmatched: 12. The CDR3: CASSPTWTSGRPSTGELFF. The DNA of the CDR3 is TGTGCCAGCAGCCCCACCTGGACTAGCGGGAGGCCAAGCACCGGGGAGCTGTTTTTT.

The rearrangement links TRBV2 to TRBJ2-4; 13 bases line up with TRBD2. With 3 bases clipped from V and 2 bases from J, the junction kept 16 bases outside the gene matches. This CDR3 region has 21 residues. Germline CDR1 reads SNHLY; CDR2 reads FYNNEI. The CDR3 DNA reads as TGTGCCAGCAGTGACGCGGGGGTCGGAACTAGCGGGAGGGGATCCAAAAACATTCAGTACTTC. It is translated as CASSDAGVGTSGRGSKNIQYF.

The chain is built from TRBV19 and TRBJ1-1, with 7 positions matching TRBD1. CDR1 is LNHDA, CDR2 SQIVND, per germline (reference sequence). The CDR3 totals 14 residues. Trimming removed 7 bases from V and 1 base from J; junction bases left unmatched: 6. CDR3 loop: CASTGQPTNTEAFF. CDR3 sequence (DNA): TGTGCCAGTACGGGACAGCCAACGAACACTGAAGCTTTCTTT. Full variable domain (missing parts from reference TRBV19 and TRBJ1-1): DGGITQSPKYLFRKEGQNVTLSCEQNLNHDAMYWYRQDPGQGLRLIYYSQIVNDFQKGDIAEGYSVSREKKESFPLTVTSAQKNPTAFYLCASTGQPTNTEAFFGQGTRLTVV.

J is TRBJ2-1 and V is TRBV7-2; tentative D call: TRBD2 (7 bases). CDR3 size: 12 residues. Germline V CDR1 and CDR2: SGHTA, FQGNSA. The V and J ends lost 5 bases and 10 bases respectively, with 12 bases between them. The CDR3 reads CASSPEGGEQFF. In DNA form, the CDR3 reads TGTGCCAGCAGCCCTGAGGGGGGGGAGCAGTTCTTC.

The genes are TRBV28 and TRBJ1-1; D might be TRBD1 (6 bases). Per the germline V gene, CDR1 is MDHEN and CDR2 is SYDVKM. The length of the CDR3 is 14 residues. The V gene lost 6 bases and the J gene lost 7 bases, with 18 bases spanning the gap. CDR3 sequence (DNA): TGTGCCAGCAGGCCAACAGGGACCCGGGATGAAGCTTTCTTT. It encodes CASRPTGTRDEAFF. The variable domain in full, completed from reference TRBV28 and TRBJ1-1, reads DVKVTQSSRYLVKRTGEKVFLECVQDMDHENMFWYRQDPGLGLRLIYFSYDVKMKEKGDIPEGYSVSREKKERFSLILESASTNQTSMYLCASRPTGTRDEAFFGQGTRLTVV.